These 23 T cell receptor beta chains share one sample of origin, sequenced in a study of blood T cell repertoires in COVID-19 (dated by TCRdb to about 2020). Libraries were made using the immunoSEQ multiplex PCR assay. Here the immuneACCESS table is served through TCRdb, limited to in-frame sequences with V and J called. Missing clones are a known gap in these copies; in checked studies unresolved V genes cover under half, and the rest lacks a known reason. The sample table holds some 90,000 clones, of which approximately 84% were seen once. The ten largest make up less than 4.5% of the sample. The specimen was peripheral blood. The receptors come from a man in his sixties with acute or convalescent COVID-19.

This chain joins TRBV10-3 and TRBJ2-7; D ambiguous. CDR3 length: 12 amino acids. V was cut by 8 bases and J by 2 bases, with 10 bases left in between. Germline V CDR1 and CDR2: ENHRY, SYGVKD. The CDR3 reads CAISYSAYEQYF. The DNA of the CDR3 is TGTGCCATCTCGTACTCGGCCTACGAGCAGTACTTC.

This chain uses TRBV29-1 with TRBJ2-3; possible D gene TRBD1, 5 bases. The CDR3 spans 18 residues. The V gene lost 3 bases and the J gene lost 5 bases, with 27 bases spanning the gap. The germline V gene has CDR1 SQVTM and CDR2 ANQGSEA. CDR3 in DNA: TGCAGCGTTGAGGCAATAATGGAAAGGGGTGACCAGGGAGATACGCAGTATTTT. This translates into CSVEAIMERGDQGDTQYF.

The CDR3 nucleotides are TGTGCCAGCAGTCCACTGCCCCCTGTGACACGGGGGGTCTTCCAGCCCCAGCATTTT. Protein product: CASSPLPPVTRGVFQPQHF. V gene TRBV27 combines with J gene TRBJ1-5, with D tentatively TRBD1 (5 bases). Per the germline V gene, CDR1 is MNHEY and CDR2 is SMNVEV (reference sequence). The V gene lost 5 bases and the J gene lost 7 bases, with 30 bases spanning the gap. The CDR3 has 19 residues.

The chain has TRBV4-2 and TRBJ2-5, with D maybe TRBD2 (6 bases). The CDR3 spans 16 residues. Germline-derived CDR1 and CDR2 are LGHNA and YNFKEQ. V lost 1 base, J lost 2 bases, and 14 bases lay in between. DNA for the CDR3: TGTGCCAGCAGCCAAGGGGGAGGTGGCGGACAAGAGACCCAGTACTTC. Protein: CASSQGGGGGQETQYF.

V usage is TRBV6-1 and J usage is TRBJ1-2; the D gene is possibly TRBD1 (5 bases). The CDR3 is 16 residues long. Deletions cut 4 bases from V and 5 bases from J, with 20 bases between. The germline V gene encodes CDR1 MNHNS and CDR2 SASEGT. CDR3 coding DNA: TGTGCCAGCAGTGCTACCATAGGGCGAAGGGGTTATGGCTACACCTTC. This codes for CASSATIGRRGYGYTF.

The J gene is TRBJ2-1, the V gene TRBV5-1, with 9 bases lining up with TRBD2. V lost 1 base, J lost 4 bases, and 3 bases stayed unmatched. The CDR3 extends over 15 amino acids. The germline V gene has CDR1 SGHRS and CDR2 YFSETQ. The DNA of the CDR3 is TGCGCCAGCAGCTTGTTAGCGGGAGCATACAATGAGCAGTTCTTC. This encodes CASSLLAGAYNEQFF.

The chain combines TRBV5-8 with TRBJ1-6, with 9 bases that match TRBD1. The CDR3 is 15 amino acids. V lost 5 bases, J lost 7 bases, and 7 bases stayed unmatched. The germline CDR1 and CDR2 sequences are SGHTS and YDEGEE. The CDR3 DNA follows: TGTGCCAGCAGGACACCCGGGACAGGGAATTCACCCCTCCACTTT. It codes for CASRTPGTGNSPLHF.

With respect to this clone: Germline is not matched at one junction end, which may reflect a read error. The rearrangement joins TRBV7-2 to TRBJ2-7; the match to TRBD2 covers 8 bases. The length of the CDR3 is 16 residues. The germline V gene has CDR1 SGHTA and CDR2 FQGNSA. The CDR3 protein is CASSLWERGSSYKQYF. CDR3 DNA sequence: TGTGCCAGCAGCTTATGGGAGCGGGGGAGCTCCTACAAGCAGTACTTC.

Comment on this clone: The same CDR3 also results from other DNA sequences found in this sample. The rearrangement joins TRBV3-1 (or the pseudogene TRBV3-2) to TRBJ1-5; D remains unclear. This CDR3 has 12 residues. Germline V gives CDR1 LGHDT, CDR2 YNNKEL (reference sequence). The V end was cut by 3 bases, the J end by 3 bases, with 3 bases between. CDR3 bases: TGTGCCAGCAGCCACCTCAATCAGCCCCAGCATTTT. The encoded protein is CASSHLNQPQHF.

In DNA form, the CDR3 reads TGTGCCAGCAGCTTGGAAGGAGCGGGGGGGGGTACGCAGTATTTT. Its translation: CASSLEGAGGGTQYF. The chain links TRBV5-4 to TRBJ2-3; 10 nucleotides line up with TRBD2. This CDR3 contains 15 residues. CDR1 is SGHNT, CDR2 YYREEE, per germline (reference sequence). V lost 0 bases, J lost 8 bases, and 6 bases stayed unmatched. Full variable domain (rest looked up from reference TRBV5-4 and TRBJ2-3): ETGVTQSPTHLIKTRGQQVTLRCSSQSGHNTVSWYQQALGQGPQFIFQYYREEENGRGNFPPRFSGLQFPNYSSELNVNALELDDSALYLCASSLEGAGGGTQYFGPGTRLTVL.

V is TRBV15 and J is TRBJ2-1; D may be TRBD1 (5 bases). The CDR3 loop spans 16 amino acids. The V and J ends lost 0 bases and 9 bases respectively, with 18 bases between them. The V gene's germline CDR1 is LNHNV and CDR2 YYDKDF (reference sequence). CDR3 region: CATSREAGSIKLEQFF. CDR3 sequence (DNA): TGTGCCACCAGCAGAGAGGCAGGGTCGATCAAGCTTGAGCAGTTCTTC. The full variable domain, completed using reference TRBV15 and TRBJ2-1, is DAMVIQNPRYQVTQFGKPVTLSCSQTLNHNVMYWYQQKSSQAPKLLFHYYDKDFNNEADTPDNFQSRRPNTSFCFLDIRSPGLGDTAMYLCATSREAGSIKLEQFFGPGTRLTVL.

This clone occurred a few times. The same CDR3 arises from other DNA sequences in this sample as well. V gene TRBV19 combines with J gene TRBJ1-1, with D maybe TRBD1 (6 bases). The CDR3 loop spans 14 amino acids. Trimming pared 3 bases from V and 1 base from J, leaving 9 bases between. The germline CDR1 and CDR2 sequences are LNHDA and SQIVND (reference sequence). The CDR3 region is CASSIGTPNTEAFF. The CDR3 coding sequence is TGTGCCAGTAGTATCGGGACACCGAACACTGAAGCTTTCTTT.

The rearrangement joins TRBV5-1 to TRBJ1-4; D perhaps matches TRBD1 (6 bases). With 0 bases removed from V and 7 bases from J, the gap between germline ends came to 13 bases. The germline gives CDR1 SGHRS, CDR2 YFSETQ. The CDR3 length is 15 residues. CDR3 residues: CASSLGIGGVEKLFF. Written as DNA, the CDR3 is TGCGCCAGCAGCTTGGGAATAGGGGGTGTTGAAAAACTGTTTTTT.

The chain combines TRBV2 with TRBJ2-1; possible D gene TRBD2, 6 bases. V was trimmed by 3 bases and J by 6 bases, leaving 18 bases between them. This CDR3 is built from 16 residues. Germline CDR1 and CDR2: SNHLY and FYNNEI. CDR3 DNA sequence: TGTGCCAGCAGTGATTTAAGGGGAACCGGGGGCAATGAGCAGTTCTTC. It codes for CASSDLRGTGGNEQFF.

CDR3 DNA: TGCGCCAGCAGCCAAGTTTCGAACTATGGCTACACCTTC. Protein product: CASSQVSNYGYTF. This sequence joins TRBV4-3 and TRBJ1-2; D unclear. V shed 1 base and J shed 2 bases, with 5 bases lying between them. The CDR3 is 13 amino acids. Looked up from germline, CDR1 is LGHNA and CDR2 is YSLEER.

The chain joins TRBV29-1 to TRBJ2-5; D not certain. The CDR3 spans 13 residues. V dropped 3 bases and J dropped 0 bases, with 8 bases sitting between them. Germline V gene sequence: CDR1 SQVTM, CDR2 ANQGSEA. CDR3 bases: TGCAGCGTTGACCACAGTGACCAAGAGACCCAGTACTTC. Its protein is CSVDHSDQETQYF.

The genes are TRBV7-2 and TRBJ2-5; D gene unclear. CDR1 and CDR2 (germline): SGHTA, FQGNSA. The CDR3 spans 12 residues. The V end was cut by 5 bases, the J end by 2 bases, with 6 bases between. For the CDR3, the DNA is TGTGCCAGCAGCCCGAGACAAGAGACCCAGTACTTC. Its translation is CASSPRQETQYF.

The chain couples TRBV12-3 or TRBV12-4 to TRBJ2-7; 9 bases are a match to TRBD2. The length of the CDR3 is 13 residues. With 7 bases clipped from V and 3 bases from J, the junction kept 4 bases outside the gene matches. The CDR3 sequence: CASTPSGVYEQYF. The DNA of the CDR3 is TGTGCCAGCACCCCTAGCGGGGTCTACGAGCAGTACTTC.

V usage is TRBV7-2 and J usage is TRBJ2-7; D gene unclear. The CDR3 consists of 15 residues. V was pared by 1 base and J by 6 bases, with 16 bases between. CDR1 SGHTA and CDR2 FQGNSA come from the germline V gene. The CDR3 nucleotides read TGTGCCAGCAGCTTAGTGGGCCCCACCCTGCTCGAGCAGTACTTC. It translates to CASSLVGPTLLEQYF.

Here the CDR3 reads CASSPSWRGDGETQYF. The DNA of the CDR3 is TGTGCCAGCAGCCCCAGCTGGCGGGGAGATGGAGAGACCCAGTACTTC. The chain employs TRBV5-4 and TRBJ2-5, with D maybe TRBD2 (6 bases). Germline V lookup: CDR1 SGHNT, CDR2 YYREEE (reference sequence). V was clipped by 4 bases and J by 4 bases, with 20 bases between them. The CDR3 has 16 residues.

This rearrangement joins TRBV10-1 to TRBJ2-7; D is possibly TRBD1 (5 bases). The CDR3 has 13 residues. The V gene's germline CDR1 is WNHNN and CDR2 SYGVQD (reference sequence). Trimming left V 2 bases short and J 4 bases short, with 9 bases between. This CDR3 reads CASSEGAGYEQYF. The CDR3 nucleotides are TGCGCCAGCAGTGAGGGGGCAGGATACGAGCAGTACTTC.

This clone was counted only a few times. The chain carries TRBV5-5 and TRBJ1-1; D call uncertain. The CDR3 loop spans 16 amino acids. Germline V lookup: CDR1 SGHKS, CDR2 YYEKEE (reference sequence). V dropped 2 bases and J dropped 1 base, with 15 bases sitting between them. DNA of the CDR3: TGTGCCAGCAGCTTTTCTTTAGTTGGGAGGAACACTGAAGCTTTCTTT. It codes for CASSFSLVGRNTEAFF.

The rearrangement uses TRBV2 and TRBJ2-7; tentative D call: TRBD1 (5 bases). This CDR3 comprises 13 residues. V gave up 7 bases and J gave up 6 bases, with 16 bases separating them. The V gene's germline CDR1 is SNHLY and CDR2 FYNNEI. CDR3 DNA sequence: TGTGCCAGCAACAGGTGGATCTTACGCGAGCAGTACTTC. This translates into CASNRWILREQYF.